This is a list of T cell receptor beta chains from one sample in a study of T-cell reconstitution after alpha-beta-depleted transplantation in children. TCRdb re-called the PCR reads through MiXCR, storing one row per CDR3 protein. The sample lists around 490,000 distinct CDR3 sequences; roughly 10% were seen once. The source material was PBMCs, mostly from graft donor cells, sampled 180 days after TCRalphabeta/CD19-depleted stem cell transplant. Receptor source: a female patient aged 2-10 years who had a stem cell transplant for aplastic anemia, so the T cells may come from the graft donor. The CDR3 runs from the conserved cysteine through the conserved F or W. A D gene is named only where the DNA matches it firmly. Size is stated for part of the rows, as once, few or many counts, or as a class when the clone is expanded.

j_call | clone_size | v_call | d_call | cdr3_aa | cdr3_nt
TRBJ2-1 | few | TRBV6-5 | NA | CASSYVVGDLYNEQFF | TGTGCCAGCAGTTACGTGGTGGGAGACTTATACAATGAGCAGTTCTTC
TRBJ2-1 | NA | TRBV12-3/TRBV12-4 | TRBD2 | CASRDSGRARNEQFF | TGTGCCAGCAGAGATAGCGGGAGGGCCCGGAATGAGCAGTTCTTC
TRBJ2-3 | NA | TRBV15 | NA | CAGSGPRGDTQYF | TGTGCCGGCTCCGGGCCCCGGGGAGATACGCAGTATTTT
TRBJ2-7 | NA | TRBV4-1 | NA | CASSQDSADTYEQYF | TGCGCCAGCAGCCAAGATTCCGCAGATACCTACGAGCAGTACTTC
TRBJ2-3 | few | TRBV5-5 | NA | CASSNTRRGTDTQYF | TGTGCCAGCAGCAACACGAGAAGAGGCACAGATACGCAGTATTTT
TRBJ2-7 | few | TRBV27 | NA | CASSLKGPSATYEQYF | TGTGCCAGCAGTCTAAAAGGGCCTAGCGCCACCTACGAGCAGTACTTC
TRBJ2-2 | NA | TRBV5-1 | TRBD2 | CASSDRTSPAGELFF | TGCGCCAGCAGCGATCGGACTAGCCCCGCCGGGGAGCTGTTTTTT
TRBJ2-1 | few | TRBV10-3 | NA | CAISDSTSYNEQFF | TGTGCCATCAGTGATTCTACTTCCTACAATGAGCAGTTCTTC
TRBJ2-7 | few | TRBV5-1 | TRBD1 | CASSTSGTVFQEQYF | TGCGCCAGCAGCACCTCCGGGACAGTCTTTCAGGAGCAGTACTTC
TRBJ1-2 | few | TRBV15 | TRBD1 | CATSPQYGRDRGLGPLF | TGTGCCACCAGCCCCCAATATGGCCGGGACAGGGGGCTAGGGCCTCTATTC
TRBJ2-1 | NA | TRBV9 | TRBD2 | CASSGGLAGDSYNEQFF | TGTGCCAGCAGCGGGGGACTAGCGGGCGATTCCTACAATGAGCAGTTCTTC
TRBJ1-1 | NA | TRBV7-2 | NA | CASSSQGGLNTEAFF | TGTGCCAGCAGCTCCCAAGGGGGATTGAACACTGAAGCTTTCTTT
TRBJ2-5 | NA | TRBV20-1 | NA | CSARDALAETQYF | TGCAGTGCTAGAGATGCCCTAGCAGAGACCCAGTACTTC
TRBJ2-1 | few | TRBV15 | NA | CATRDVGRGRVYNEQFF | TGTGCCACCAGGGATGTCGGCCGGGGGCGAGTCTACAATGAGCAGTTCTTC
TRBJ2-1 | few | TRBV5-6 | TRBD2 | CASSSGLAGGPREQFF | TGTGCCAGCAGCTCGGGACTAGCGGGAGGGCCACGGGAGCAGTTCTTC
TRBJ2-2 | NA | TRBV20-1 | TRBD1 | CCARMSGGGTGDLFF | TGCTGTGCTAGAATGTCAGGGGGTGGCACCGGGGACCTGTTTTTT
TRBJ1-2 | NA | TRBV5-4 | NA | CASSLSGEGYGYTF | TGTGCCAGCAGCTTGTCAGGGGAGGGCTATGGCTACACCTTC
TRBJ2-5 | many | TRBV20-1 | NA | CSAREHRVGTQYF | TGCAGTGCTAGAGAACACAGGGTTGGGACCCAGTACTTC
TRBJ2-1 | few | TRBV11-2 | TRBD2 | CASSLDGSGGAVRMNEQFF | TGTGCCAGCAGCTTAGATGGGAGCGGGGGGGCCGTTCGGATGAATGAGCAGTTCTTC
TRBJ2-5 | few | TRBV12-3/TRBV12-4 | NA | CASKGSLFQETQYF | TGTGCCAGCAAGGGGTCGCTCTTCCAAGAGACCCAGTACTTC
TRBJ2-7 | few | TRBV5-1 | NA | CASSLDSRFEQYF | TGCGCCAGCAGCTTAGACAGTAGGTTCGAGCAGTACTTC
TRBJ1-4 | few | TRBV4-1 | NA | CASSTGTTTNEKLFF | TGCGCCAGCAGTACCGGGACAACAACTAATGAAAAACTGTTTTTT
TRBJ2-5 | many | TRBV4-3 | NA | CASSQDWPTQETQYF | TGCGCCAGCAGCCAAGATTGGCCCACTCAAGAGACCCAGTACTTC
TRBJ2-3 | few | TRBV11-2 | TRBD2 | CASSSLVILAGGADTQYF | TGTGCCAGCAGCTCCCTCGTCATACTAGCGGGAGGGGCAGATACGCAGTATTTT
TRBJ2-1 | NA | TRBV5-1 | NA | CASSLSGGTNEQFF | TGCGCCAGCAGCTTGTCTGGCGGGACTAATGAGCAGTTCTTC
TRBJ2-7 | NA | TRBV18 | NA | CASSPSAFPYEQYF | TGTGCCAGCTCACCCAGTGCATTTCCCTACGAGCAGTACTTC
TRBJ1-2 | many | TRBV7-2 | TRBD1 | CASTYRGTNYGYTF | TGTGCCAGCACCTACAGGGGGACTAACTATGGCTACACCTTC
TRBJ1-1 | many | TRBV27 | NA | CASSELRRPPEAFF | TGTGCCAGCAGTGAACTTAGGAGACCGCCTGAAGCTTTCTTT
TRBJ2-1 | NA | TRBV30 | NA | CAWSVSREQFF | TGTGCCTGGAGTGTGTCGAGAGAGCAGTTCTTC
TRBJ1-1 | NA | TRBV5-1 | NA | CASSLRDILNTEAFF | TGCGCCAGCAGCCTAAGGGACATCTTGAACACTGAAGCTTTCTTT
TRBJ2-6 | NA | TRBV5-6 | NA | CASSLTNRAGANVLTF | TGTGCCAGCAGCTTGACTAACAGGGCTGGGGCCAACGTCCTGACTTTC
TRBJ2-7 | NA | TRBV29-1 | NA | CSLGVVEQYF | TGCAGCTTAGGGGTGGTCGAGCAGTACTTC
TRBJ2-1 | few | TRBV19 | NA | CASSISVMIRNEQFF | TGTGCCAGTAGTATATCGGTGATGATCCGCAATGAGCAGTTCTTC
TRBJ1-1 | few | TRBV6-5 | NA | CASSYVWDTEAFF | TGTGCCAGCAGTTACGTGTGGGACACTGAAGCTTTCTTT
TRBJ2-4 | NA | TRBV15 | NA | CATSDGLPRAKNIQYF | TGTGCCACCAGCGACGGTCTCCCGAGAGCCAAAAACATTCAGTACTTC
TRBJ2-5 | NA | TRBV20-1 | TRBD1 | CSAGTGRRKTQYF | TGCAGTGCCGGGACAGGGAGGCGGAAGACCCAGTACTTC
TRBJ1-3 | few | TRBV20-1 | NA | CSARPRDMVLYF | TGCAGTGCCAGACCAAGGGACATGGTGCTATATTTT
TRBJ2-2 | few | TRBV7-8 | TRBD2 | CASSSTSGRAYTGELFF | TGTGCCAGCAGCTCAACTAGCGGGAGGGCCTACACCGGGGAGCTGTTTTTT
TRBJ1-4 | NA | TRBV7-2 | TRBD1 | CASRTGRVGEKLFF | TGTGCCAGCAGGACAGGGAGGGTAGGAGAAAAACTGTTTTTT
TRBJ2-4 | NA | TRBV12-3/TRBV12-4 | TRBD1 | CASSFVGRRISRGLKNIQYF | TGTGCCAGCAGTTTTGTTGGGCGCCGCATCTCCAGGGGGCTAAAAAACATTCAGTACTTC
TRBJ2-1 | few | TRBV5-1 | TRBD2 | CASSPRTSGVYNEQFF | TGCGCCAGCAGCCCGAGGACTAGCGGGGTTTACAATGAGCAGTTCTTC
TRBJ2-7 | once | TRBV29-1 | TRBD1 | CSVARQGSYEQYF | TGCAGCGTCGCCAGACAGGGTAGTTACGAGCAGTACTTC
TRBJ2-5 | many | TRBV13 | TRBD1 | CASSPDAGTGVETQYF | TGTGCCAGCAGCCCAGACGCCGGGACAGGGGTGGAGACCCAGTACTTC
TRBJ2-1 | NA | TRBV27 | NA | CASSSLGGVTVNEQFF | TGTGCCAGCAGCAGCCTCGGGGGAGTGACTGTCAATGAGCAGTTCTTC
TRBJ2-1 | NA | TRBV29-1 | TRBD1 | CSVSVDRGSYNEQFF | TGCAGCGTTTCCGTGGACAGGGGCTCCTACAATGAGCAGTTCTTC
TRBJ1-1 | few | TRBV7-2 | NA | CASSWGGMNTEAFF | TGTGCCAGCAGCTGGGGGGGCATGAACACTGAAGCTTTCTTT
TRBJ1-6 | few | TRBV5-1 | NA | CASSLDMGRARNSPLHF | TGCGCCAGCAGCTTGGATATGGGTCGGGCACGGAATTCACCCCTCCACTTT
TRBJ1-2 | NA | TRBV20-1 | TRBD1 | CSARPWDRRFYGYTF | TGCAGTGCTAGACCCTGGGACAGGCGATTCTATGGCTACACCTTC
TRBJ2-1 | many | TRBV10-3 | NA | CALRPTSYNEQFF | TGTGCCCTCCGCCCAACTTCCTACAATGAGCAGTTCTTC
TRBJ1-4 | NA | TRBV9 | NA | CASSVAARDNEKLFF | TGTGCCAGCAGCGTAGCCGCGAGGGATAATGAAAAACTGTTTTTT
TRBJ2-7 | many | TRBV5-1 | NA | CASSLAVQVAYEQYF | TGCGCCAGCAGCTTGGCTGTCCAGGTGGCCTACGAGCAGTACTTC
TRBJ1-1 | NA | TRBV3-1 | NA | CASSQVGGRTEAFF | TGTGCCAGCAGCCAAGTGGGTGGGAGGACTGAAGCTTTCTTT
TRBJ2-5 | few | TRBV7-2 | NA | CASSSYRVQETQYF | TGTGCCAGCAGCTCCTACAGGGTCCAAGAGACCCAGTACTTC
TRBJ1-1 | many | TRBV29-1 | NA | CSVARRNTEAFF | TGCAGCGTCGCGAGGCGGAACACTGAAGCTTTCTTT
TRBJ2-2 | NA | TRBV19 | TRBD2 | CASTHVGLAGNTGELFF | TGTGCCAGTACCCACGTGGGACTAGCGGGGAACACCGGGGAGCTGTTTTTT
TRBJ2-2 | few | TRBV29-1 | TRBD2 | CSVQTSVNTGELFF | TGCAGCGTTCAGACTAGCGTCAACACCGGGGAGCTGTTTTTT
TRBJ2-1 | many | TRBV4-1 | NA | CASSPGGYNEQFF | TGCGCCAGCAGCCCCGGAGGCTACAATGAGCAGTTCTTC
TRBJ2-1 | NA | TRBV15 | NA | CATSRVGLGGGNEQFF | TGTGCCACCAGCAGAGTCGGGCTAGGAGGAGGCAATGAGCAGTTCTTC
TRBJ2-3 | NA | TRBV28 | TRBD1 | CASSLGQGTTDTQYF | TGTGCCAGCAGTTTGGGACAGGGGACCACAGATACGCAGTATTTT
TRBJ1-4 | few | TRBV18 | TRBD1 | CASSPRTGSINEKLFF | TGTGCCAGCTCTCCTCGGACAGGGTCGATTAATGAAAAACTGTTTTTT